The 5 T cell receptor beta chains below were found in one sample sequenced in a study of response to subunit inactivated influenza vaccine. TCRdb called the RT-PCR reads again in MiXCR, with one record for every CDR3 protein. The sample includes roughly 630,000 distinct CDR3 sequences, 14% of them seen just once. The input for sequencing was PBMCs from blood, taken around 15 days before vaccination. These receptors were obtained from a middle-aged man who received an inactivated influenza vaccine.

This clonotype was counted a few times. The gene calls are TRBV12-3 or TRBV12-4 and TRBJ1-4; possible D gene TRBD1, 5 bases. Trimming cost V 6 bases and J 8 bases, with 13 bases left between them. The CDR3 has 13 amino acids. CDR3 coding DNA: TGTGCCAGCAGCGGGGCCGGGGGGGAAAAACTGTTTTTT. Translated: CASSGAGGEKLFF.

The chain couples TRBV10-3 to TRBJ2-3; 12 bases agree with TRBD2. V lost 7 bases and J lost 5; bases outside the gene matches: 1. CDR3 size: 13 residues. Germline V gene lookup returns CDR1 ENHRY and CDR2 SYGVKD. The CDR3, as DNA: TGTGCCATCAAGACTAGCGGGGGAGATACGCAGTATTTT. Its protein product is CAIKTSGGDTQYF.

V gene TRBV4-3 combines with J gene TRBJ2-3; D might be TRBD2 (6 bases). Trimming cost V 3 bases and J 1 base, with 14 bases left between them. From germline, CDR1 is LGHNA and CDR2 YSLEER. This CDR3 has 16 residues. This CDR3 reads CASSHGLPGGTDTQYF. CDR3 bases: TGCGCCAGCAGCCACGGACTCCCGGGAGGCACAGATACGCAGTATTTT.

V and J are TRBV5-5 and TRBJ2-7; TRBD2 agrees at 8 bases. V trimming: 0 bases; J trimming: 3 bases; junction bases outside the gene matches: 8. This CDR3 comprises 16 residues. Germline CDR1 reads SGHKS; CDR2 reads YYEKEE (reference sequence). CDR3 DNA sequence: TGTGCCAGCAGCTTGGCCGGGGGGGGCCTGGTCTACGAGCAGTACTTC. It translates to CASSLAGGGLVYEQYF.

The chain joins TRBV10-3 to TRBJ2-7; the D is unclear. Between the trimmed V and J ends, which lost 4 bases and 6 bases, there was a span of 7 bases. The CDR3 totals 11 residues. Germline V gene data show CDR1 as ENHRY and CDR2 as SYGVKD. The CDR3 DNA sequence: TGTGCCATCAGTGGCCCCGGCGAGCAGTACTTC. Translated, it gives CAISGPGEQYF.